These T cell receptor beta chains were read from a single sample in a study of T cell repertoires in cytomegalovirus infection. MiXCR was run by TCRdb on the reads, yielding one entry per CDR3 protein. The table has about 450,000 distinct CDR3 sequences, around 32% seen once. Source material: PBMCs. Receptor source: a human donor in good health (CMV status not recorded). Some clones in this sample may be carry-over from other donors' samples. Each CDR3 is given with its conserved first and last residue. Each record gives: CDR3 length, D gene, clone size, V gene, J gene, CDR3 protein, CDR3 DNA. A D gene is named only where the DNA matches it firmly. Some rows mark clone size as missing; the rest say once, few, many or name a class of expanded clone.

>12|TRBD1|few|TRBV20-1|TRBJ1-4
CSAYRGGEKLFF
TGCAGTGCATACAGGGGTGGCGAAAAACTGTTTTTT
>13|.|many|TRBV6-4|TRBJ1-1
CASRQAENTEAFF
TGTGCCAGCAGGCAGGCAGAGAACACTGAAGCTTTCTTT
>14|TRBD1|.|TRBV20-1|TRBJ1-4
CSARARTGNEKLFF
TGCAGTGCTAGAGCCAGGACAGGGAATGAAAAACTGTTTTTT
>12|.|few|TRBV12-3/TRBV12-4|TRBJ2-7
CASSLTGNEQYF
TGTGCCAGCAGTCTCACAGGGAACGAGCAGTACTTC
>12|.|many|TRBV7-6|TRBJ2-2
CASSLYPGELFF
TGTGCCAGCAGCTTATATCCCGGGGAGCTGTTTTTT
>15|.|few|TRBV19|TRBJ2-1
CASSILGANRNEQFF
TGTGCCAGTAGTATATTGGGGGCGAATAGGAATGAGCAGTTCTTC
>16|.|few|TRBV28|TRBJ1-2
CASLHRGAPHNYGYTF
TGTGCCAGCCTCCACCGGGGCGCACCCCACAACTATGGCTACACCTTC
>15|.|few|TRBV6-1|TRBJ1-2
CASSVARMTVYGYTF
TGTGCCAGCAGTGTAGCGCGTATGACAGTCTATGGCTACACCTTC
>15|.|.|TRBV28|TRBJ2-7
CASTPGLGRSYEQYF
TGTGCCAGCACCCCCGGGTTGGGGAGATCCTACGAGCAGTACTTC
>14|.|many|TRBV6-1|TRBJ2-2
CASSPGGDTGELFF
TGTGCCAGCAGTCCCGGCGGGGACACCGGGGAGCTGTTTTTT
>15|.|many|TRBV7-2|TRBJ2-1
CASSRGIPHYNEQFF
TGTGCCAGCAGTAGGGGCATCCCCCACTACAATGAGCAGTTCTTC
>13|.|many|TRBV28|TRBJ1-3
CASRTDLGNTIYF
TGTGCCAGCAGGACAGACCTCGGAAACACCATATATTTT
>13|.|.|TRBV20-1|TRBJ2-7
CSTQSGSRYEQYF
TGCAGTACCCAATCGGGCAGCCGCTACGAGCAGTACTTC
>14|TRBD2|.|TRBV3-1|TRBJ2-5
CASSPRTREETQYF
TGTGCCAGCAGCCCCCGGACTAGAGAAGAGACCCAGTACTTC
>13|.|few|TRBV5-1|TRBJ2-5
CASGPDSQETQYF
TGCGCCAGCGGCCCGGACAGTCAAGAGACCCAGTACTTC
>18|.|.|TRBV20-1|TRBJ2-7
CSARGQIRGLGRGYEQYF
TGCAGTGCTAGAGGCCAGATCAGGGGTTTGGGTAGGGGATACGAGCAGTACTTC
>17|.|.|TRBV28|TRBJ1-2
CASSLHHGQQSNYGYTF
TGTGCCAGCAGTTTACACCATGGACAGCAATCTAACTATGGCTACACCTTC
>12|.|few|TRBV20-1|TRBJ1-2
CSVGSLLRGYTF
TGCAGTGTTGGGAGTCTGCTGCGAGGCTACACCTTC
>12|.|many|TRBV7-8|TRBJ1-5
CASSFLEQPQHF
TGTGCCAGCAGCTTCTTGGAGCAGCCCCAGCATTTT
>14|.|few|TRBV15|TRBJ2-1
CATSAGTDYNEQFF
TGTGCCACCAGCGCCGGGACGGACTACAATGAGCAGTTCTTC
>13|.|.|TRBV4-3|TRBJ1-1
CASSQVGGYEAFF
TGCGCCAGCAGCCAAGTTGGGGGGTATGAAGCTTTCTTT
>17|.|.|TRBV7-2|TRBJ2-1
CASSSEGAGGPYNEQFF
TGTGCCAGCAGCTCAGAGGGGGCGGGGGGACCTTACAATGAGCAGTTCTTC
>16|.|.|TRBV11-2|TRBJ1-2
CASSLASGSWNYGYTF
TGTGCCAGCAGCTTAGCGTCGGGCAGCTGGAACTATGGCTACACCTTC
>15|TRBD1|few|TRBV6-6|TRBJ2-7
CASSPRAGGAYEQYF
TGTGCCAGCAGTCCCCGGGCAGGGGGAGCCTACGAGCAGTACTTC
>16|TRBD1|many|TRBV7-2|TRBJ1-1
CASSRDRVKTNTEAFF
TGTGCCAGCAGCAGAGACAGGGTCAAGACGAACACTGAAGCTTTCTTT
>14|TRBD1|.|TRBV5-4|TRBJ1-1
CASSNQGGNTEAFF
TGTGCCAGCAGCAACCAGGGGGGAAACACTGAAGCTTTCTTT
>15|.|.|TRBV7-6|TRBJ2-5
CASTSRAGEKETQYF
TGTGCCAGCACCAGTCGGGCAGGGGAAAAAGAGACCCAGTACTTC
>17|TRBD1|.|TRBV6-6|TRBJ2-7
CASSYSSGQGASYEQYF
TGTGCCAGCAGTTACTCTTCGGGACAGGGGGCTTCCTACGAGCAGTACTTC
>14|.|many|TRBV7-2|TRBJ1-1
CASSPNPPGTEAFF
TGTGCCAGCAGCCCTAATCCGCCGGGTACTGAAGCTTTCTTT
>15|.|.|TRBV9|TRBJ1-3
CASSVAPVSGNTIYF
TGTGCCAGCAGCGTAGCTCCCGTCTCTGGAAACACCATATATTTT
>15|.|.|TRBV6-2/TRBV6-3|TRBJ1-1
CASSTIRVAREEAFF
TGTGCCAGCAGCACTATCCGCGTCGCCAGGGAGGAAGCTTTCTTT
>12|.|many|TRBV20-1|TRBJ2-7
CRSDRRAYEQYF
TGCAGATCCGACAGGAGAGCCTACGAGCAGTACTTC
>16|TRBD2|few|TRBV6-1|TRBJ2-3
CASRTTLAGGPDTQYF
TGTGCCAGCAGGACGACCCTAGCGGGGGGGCCAGATACGCAGTATTTT
>17|.|few|TRBV5-1|TRBJ2-1
CASSPAGSRGRDHEQFF
TGCGCCAGCAGCCCGGCTGGATCGCGGGGCAGGGACCATGAGCAGTTCTTC
>14|.|.|TRBV29-1|TRBJ1-4
CSVEYPGSNEKLFF
TGCAGCGTTGAATATCCAGGGTCGAATGAAAAACTGTTTTTT
>13|.|.|TRBV6-8|TRBJ2-7
CASTRYRLNEQYF
TGTGCCAGCACCCGGTACAGGCTCAACGAGCAGTACTTC